One sample yielded the 12 T cell receptor beta chains listed below, sequenced in a study of T cell repertoires in ileal Crohn's disease. Noted time point: neoterminal ileum biopsy at postoperative endoscopy, about 6 months after surgery. Sequencing was performed with immunoSEQ multiplex PCR; in TCRdb, only in-frame clones are kept and a portion is missing. The sample lists roughly 3,900 clones, around 80% occurring once. Specimen: ileal tissue. The receptors stem from an adult with Crohn's disease.

This clone was counted a single time. The chain combines TRBV6-5 with TRBJ1-2; D is unclear. The CDR3 loop spans 14 amino acids. The V end was cut by 4 bases, the J end by 4 bases, with 13 bases between. Germline V gene sequence: CDR1 MNHEY, CDR2 SVGAGI. CDR3 DNA sequence: TGTGCCAGCAGTTCCCCGATGGAGGGCTATGGCTACACCTTC. Its protein product is CASSSPMEGYGYTF.

This clone occurred once. The V call is TRBV27, the J call TRBJ2-2; D perhaps matches TRBD1 (6 bases). The V and J ends lost 5 bases and 2 bases respectively, with 15 bases between them. In germline, CDR1 is MNHEY, CDR2 SMNVEV (reference sequence). The CDR3 contains 16 residues. The CDR3: CASSPRAGVNTGELFF. DNA for the CDR3: TGTGCCAGCAGTCCCCGGGCAGGGGTAAACACCGGGGAGCTGTTTTTT.

This clone was found a few times. The V gene is TRBV5-4, the J gene TRBJ2-7; possibly TRBD1 for D (5 bases). This CDR3 contains 11 residues. V shed 4 bases and J shed 6 bases, with 8 bases lying between them. Germline loops: CDR1 SGHNT, CDR2 YYREEE (reference sequence). The CDR3 protein is CASSGRGEQYF. The CDR3 region has the DNA TGTGCCAGCAGCGGAAGGGGCGAGCAGTACTTC.

The chain carries TRBV2 and TRBJ2-7, with a weak D call TRBD1 (5 bases). Trimming took off 7 bases at V and 0 bases at J, with 13 bases between the two ends. CDR1 SNHLY and CDR2 FYNNEI come from the germline V gene. The CDR3 has 14 amino acids. The chain's CDR3 is CASIQTANSYEQYF. The CDR3 DNA reads as TGTGCCAGCATTCAGACAGCTAACTCCTACGAGCAGTACTTC.

This chain links TRBV7-2 with TRBJ2-1; D is possibly TRBD1 (7 bases). The CDR3 spans 13 residues. Germline loops: CDR1 SGHTA, CDR2 FQGNSA. The V end was cut by 5 bases, the J end by 7 bases, with 12 bases between. In nucleotides, the CDR3 is TGTGCCAGCAGCCCAGGGGGGTGGAATGAGCAGTTCTTC. As protein: CASSPGGWNEQFF. Full variable domain (outside the CDR3, taken from reference TRBV7-2 and TRBJ2-1): GAGVSQSPSNKVTEKGKDVELRCDPISGHTALYWYRQSLGQGLEFLIYFQGNSAPDKSGLPSDRFSAERTGGSVSTLTIQRTQQEDSAVYLCASSPGGWNEQFFGPGTRLTVL.

This clone was seen only once. The J gene is TRBJ2-7, the V gene TRBV7-9; no definite D call. V was shortened by 4 bases and J by 3 bases, with 4 bases between the two germline ends. The CDR3 extends over 11 amino acids. Germline lookup yields CDR1 SEHNR and CDR2 FQNEAQ (reference sequence). The CDR3 sequence: CASSSRYEQYF. In DNA form, the CDR3 reads TGTGCCAGCAGCTCCCGCTACGAGCAGTACTTC.

The gene calls are TRBV4-1 and TRBJ2-3, with D perhaps matching TRBD1 (5 bases). Trimming cost V 1 base and J 3 bases, with 17 bases left between them. Germline V lookup: CDR1 MGHRA, CDR2 YSYEKL. The CDR3 is 17 amino acids. The CDR3 sequence: CASSQGRTFDGTDTQYF. The CDR3 nucleotides read TGCGCCAGCAGCCAAGGACGGACATTCGATGGAACAGATACGCAGTATTTT.

J is TRBJ1-1 and V is TRBV6-6; perhaps TRBD1 as D (6 bases). Trimming left V 0 bases short and J 0 bases short, with 8 bases between. The CDR3 spans 15 residues. The germline gives CDR1 MNHNY, CDR2 SVGAGI (reference sequence). The CDR3 reads CASSYSGQLNTEAFF. In DNA, the CDR3 is TGTGCCAGCAGTTACTCCGGACAGTTGAACACTGAAGCTTTCTTT.

Within the sample, this clone is medium-sized. The V call is TRBV21-1, the J call TRBJ2-7; TRBD1 was called by the table and not checked on the DNA. TRBV21-1 is reported as a pseudogene. The CDR3 contains 13 residues. CDR3 region: CASSKGQGYEQYF. Written as DNA, the CDR3 is TGTGCCAGCAGCAAGGGACAGGGGTACGAGCAGTACTTC.

This chain links TRBV6-5 with TRBJ1-4; D not certain. The germline V gene has CDR1 MNHEY and CDR2 SVGAGI. The CDR3 loop spans 15 amino acids. With 2 bases removed from V and 4 bases from J, the gap between germline ends came to 11 bases. Written as DNA, the CDR3 is TGTGCCAGCAGTTACGGAGGGTCCAGTAATGAAAAACTGTTTTTT. Amino acid sequence: CASSYGGSSNEKLFF.

The chain employs TRBV5-1 and TRBJ1-1, with TRBD1 matching 9 bases. With V trimmed by 3 bases and J by 4 bases, 7 bases remained unmatched. Germline V gene sequence: CDR1 SGHRS, CDR2 YFSETQ. This CDR3 is 15 amino acids long. CDR3 nucleotides: TGCGCCAGCAGCTCACGACAGGGGGGAAGCACTGAAGCTTTCTTT. Protein: CASSSRQGGSTEAFF.

The rearrangement links TRBV11-2 to TRBJ2-7, with a possible D match to TRBD2 (5 bases). The V end lost 5 bases, the J end lost 0 bases, and 17 bases lay between the germline ends. CDR3 size: 16 residues. Germline CDR1 reads SGHAT; CDR2 reads FQNNGV. CDR3: CASSAREGFSSYEQYF. The CDR3 nucleotides are TGTGCCAGCAGCGCTCGGGAAGGGTTTAGCTCCTACGAGCAGTACTTC.